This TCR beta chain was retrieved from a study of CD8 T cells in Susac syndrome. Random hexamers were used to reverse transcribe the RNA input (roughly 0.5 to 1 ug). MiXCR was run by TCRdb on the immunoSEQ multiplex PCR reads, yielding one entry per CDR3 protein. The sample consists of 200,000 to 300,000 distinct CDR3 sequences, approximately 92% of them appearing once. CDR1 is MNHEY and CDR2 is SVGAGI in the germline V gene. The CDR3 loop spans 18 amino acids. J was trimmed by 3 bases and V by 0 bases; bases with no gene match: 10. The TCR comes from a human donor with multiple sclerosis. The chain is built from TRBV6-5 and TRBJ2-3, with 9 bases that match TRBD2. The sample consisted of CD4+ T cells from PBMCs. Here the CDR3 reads CASSYSLVSGGGTDTQYF. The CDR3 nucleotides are TGTGCCAGCAGTTACTCCCTCGTTAGCGGGGGAGGGACAGATACGCAGTATTTT.